This paragraph covers one T cell receptor beta chain sequence. This sample was included in a study of blood T cell repertoires in COVID-19. Study-level information: From the United States, Italy and Spain came samples of acute and convalescent COVID-19. In each case, the material was cDNA or gDNA derived from T cells, B-cell-depleted T cells, or PBMCs.

Under the authors' procedure: Nucleated cell number was recorded as an estimate derived from reference gene primer amplification. TCRdb's copy holds only in-frame clones and misses some; the assay was immunoSEQ multiplex PCR. V, J and clone size derive from that table, while D and trimming were established from the DNA sequence. The sample consists of 150,000 to 200,000 clones, about 87% of them appearing once. The CDR3 covers 14 residues. V shed 1 base and J shed 6 bases, with 7 bases lying between them. Germline loops: CDR1 LGHDT, CDR2 YNNKEL (reference sequence). Sequencing was carried out using peripheral blood. The receptor's source is a man aged 40-49 years with active or convalescent COVID-19. The chain is built from TRBV3-1 (or the pseudogene TRBV3-2) and TRBJ1-6; D gene uncertain. The CDR3 protein is CASSQVLRNSPLHF. As DNA, the CDR3 is TGTGCCAGCAGCCAAGTCCTTCGTAATTCACCCCTCCACTTT.